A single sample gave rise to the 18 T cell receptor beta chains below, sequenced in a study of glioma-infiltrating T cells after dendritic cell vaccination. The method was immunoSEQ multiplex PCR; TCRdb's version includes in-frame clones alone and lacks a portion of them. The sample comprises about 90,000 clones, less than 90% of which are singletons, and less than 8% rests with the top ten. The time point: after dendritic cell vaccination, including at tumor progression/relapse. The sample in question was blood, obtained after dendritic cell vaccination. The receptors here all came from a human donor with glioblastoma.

Written as DNA, the CDR3 is TGTGCCAGCTTCACCGGGCGGGGGTCGACTGAAGCTTTCTTT. It codes for CASFTGRGSTEAFF. The gene calls are TRBV18 and TRBJ1-1; possible D gene TRBD1, 5 bases. CDR1 KGHSH and CDR2 LQKENI come from the germline V gene. The V end was cut by 7 bases, the J end by 5 bases, with 17 bases between. This CDR3 has 14 amino acids.

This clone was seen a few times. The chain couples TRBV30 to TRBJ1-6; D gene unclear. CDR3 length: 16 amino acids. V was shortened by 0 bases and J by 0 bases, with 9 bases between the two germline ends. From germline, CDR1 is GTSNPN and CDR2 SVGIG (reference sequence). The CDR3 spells CAWSVIESSYNSPLHF. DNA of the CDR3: TGTGCCTGGAGTGTCATCGAGAGCTCCTATAATTCACCCCTCCACTTT.

CDR3 DNA: TGTGCCAGCAGCGTTACTAGCGGGGTCCTCAGGGGGGCCGGGGAGCTGTTTTTT. It specifies CASSVTSGVLRGAGELFF. The chain combines TRBV9 with TRBJ2-2, with TRBD2 identical over 10 bases. The CDR3 is 18 amino acids. V lost 2 bases and J lost 6; bases outside the gene matches: 13. Germline V CDR1 and CDR2: SGDLS, YYNGEE.

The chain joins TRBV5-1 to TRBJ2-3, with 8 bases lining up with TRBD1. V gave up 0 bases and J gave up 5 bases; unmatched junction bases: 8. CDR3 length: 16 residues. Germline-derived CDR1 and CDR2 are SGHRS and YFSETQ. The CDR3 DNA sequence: TGCGCCAGCAGCTTGGCCCAGGGGGCGCAAGGAGATACGCAGTATTTT. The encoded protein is CASSLAQGAQGDTQYF.

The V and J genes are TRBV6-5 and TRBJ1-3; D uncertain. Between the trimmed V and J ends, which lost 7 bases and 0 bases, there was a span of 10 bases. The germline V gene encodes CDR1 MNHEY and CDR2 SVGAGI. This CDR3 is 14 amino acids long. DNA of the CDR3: TGTGCCAGCAAGAAGTTAGCCTCTGGAAACACCATATATTTT. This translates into CASKKLASGNTIYF.

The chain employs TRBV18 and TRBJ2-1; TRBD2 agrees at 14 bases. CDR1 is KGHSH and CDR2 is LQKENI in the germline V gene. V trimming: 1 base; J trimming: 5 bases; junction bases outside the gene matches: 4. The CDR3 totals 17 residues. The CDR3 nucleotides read TGTGCCAGCTCACCACGGACTAGCGGGGGGTCCAACAATGAGCAGTTCTTC. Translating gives CASSPRTSGGSNNEQFF.

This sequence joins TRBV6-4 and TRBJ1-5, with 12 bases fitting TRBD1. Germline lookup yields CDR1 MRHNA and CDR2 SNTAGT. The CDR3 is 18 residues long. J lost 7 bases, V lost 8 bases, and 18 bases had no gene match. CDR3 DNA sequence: TGTGCCAGCTGGCGTATCGGGACAGGGGGCAACAGGAAGCAGCCCCAGCATTTT. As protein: CASWRIGTGGNRKQPQHF.

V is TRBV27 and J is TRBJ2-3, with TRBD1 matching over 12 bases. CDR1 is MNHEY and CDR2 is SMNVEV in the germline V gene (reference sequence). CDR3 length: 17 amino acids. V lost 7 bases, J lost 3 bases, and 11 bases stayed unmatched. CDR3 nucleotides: TGTGCCAGCACCAAGACGGGGACAGGGGGCGCGACAGATACGCAGTATTTT. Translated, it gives CASTKTGTGGATDTQYF.

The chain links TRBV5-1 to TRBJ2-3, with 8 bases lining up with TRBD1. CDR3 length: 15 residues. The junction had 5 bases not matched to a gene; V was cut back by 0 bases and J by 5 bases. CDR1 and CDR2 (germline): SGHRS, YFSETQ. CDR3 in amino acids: CASSLVDRGEDTQYF. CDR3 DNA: TGCGCCAGCAGCTTGGTAGACAGGGGAGAAGATACGCAGTATTTT.

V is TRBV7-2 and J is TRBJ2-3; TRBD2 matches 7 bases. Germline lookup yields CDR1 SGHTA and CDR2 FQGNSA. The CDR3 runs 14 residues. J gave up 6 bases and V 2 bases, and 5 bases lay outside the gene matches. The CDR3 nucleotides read TGTGCCAGCAGCTTAATCGGGCGGGGGGATACGCAGTATTTT. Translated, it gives CASSLIGRGDTQYF.

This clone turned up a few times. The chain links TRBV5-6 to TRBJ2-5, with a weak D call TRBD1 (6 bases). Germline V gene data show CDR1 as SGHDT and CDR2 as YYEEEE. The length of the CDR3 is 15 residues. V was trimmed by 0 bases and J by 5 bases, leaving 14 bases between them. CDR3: CASSLGTGFRETQYF. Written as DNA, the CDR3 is TGTGCCAGCAGCTTGGGAACAGGGTTTAGGGAGACCCAGTACTTC.

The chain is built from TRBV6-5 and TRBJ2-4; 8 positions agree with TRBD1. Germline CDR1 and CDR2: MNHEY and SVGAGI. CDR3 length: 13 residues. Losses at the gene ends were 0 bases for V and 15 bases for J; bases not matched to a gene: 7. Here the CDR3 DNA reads TGTGCCAGCAGTTACTCGCGACAGGGGCTGTCGTACTTC. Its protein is CASSYSRQGLSYF.

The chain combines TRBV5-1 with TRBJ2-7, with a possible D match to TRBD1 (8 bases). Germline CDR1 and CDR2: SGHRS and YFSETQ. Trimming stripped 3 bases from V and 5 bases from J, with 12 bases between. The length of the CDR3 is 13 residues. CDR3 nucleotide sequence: TGCGCCAGCAGCTGGACAGGGAGGGACGAGCAGTACTTC. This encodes CASSWTGRDEQYF.

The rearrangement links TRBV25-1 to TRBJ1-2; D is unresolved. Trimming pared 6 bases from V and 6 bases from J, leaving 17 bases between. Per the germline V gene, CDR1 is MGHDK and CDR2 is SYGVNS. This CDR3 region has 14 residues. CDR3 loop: CASSHVFDMHGYTF. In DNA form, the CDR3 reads TGTGCCAGCAGCCACGTTTTCGACATGCATGGCTACACCTTC.

In DNA form, the CDR3 reads TGTGCCAGTAGTATAAACAGGGGCCCTACCACTGAAGCTTTCTTT. This encodes CASSINRGPTTEAFF. V is TRBV19 and J is TRBJ1-1, with 7 bases fitting TRBD1. After removal of 2 bases from V and 4 bases from J, the junction contained 7 bases not matched to a gene. In germline, CDR1 is LNHDA, CDR2 SQIVND (reference sequence). CDR3 size: 15 residues.

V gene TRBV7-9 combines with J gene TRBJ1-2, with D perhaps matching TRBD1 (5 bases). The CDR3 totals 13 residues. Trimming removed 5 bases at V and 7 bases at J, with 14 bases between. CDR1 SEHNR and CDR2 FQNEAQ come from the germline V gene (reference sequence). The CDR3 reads CASSLTGDSGYTF. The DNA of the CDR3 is TGTGCCAGCAGCCTAACAGGAGACAGTGGCTACACCTTC.

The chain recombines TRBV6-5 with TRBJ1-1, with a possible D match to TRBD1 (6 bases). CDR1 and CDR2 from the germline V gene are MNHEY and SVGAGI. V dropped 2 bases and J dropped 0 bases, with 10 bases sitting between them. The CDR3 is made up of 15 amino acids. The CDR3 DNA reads TGTGCCAGCAGTTACCGGACAGTTTTGAACACTGAAGCTTTCTTT. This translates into CASSYRTVLNTEAFF.

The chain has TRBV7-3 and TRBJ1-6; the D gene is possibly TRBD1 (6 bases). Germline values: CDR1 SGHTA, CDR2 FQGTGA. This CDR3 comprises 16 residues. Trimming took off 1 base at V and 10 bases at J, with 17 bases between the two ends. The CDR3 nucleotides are TGTGCCAGCAGCTTAAACTCCGGGACAAACGGCTCACCCCTCCACTTT. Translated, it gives CASSLNSGTNGSPLHF.